The 28 T cell receptor beta chains reported below all come from one sample, sequenced in a study of T cell repertoires in aging, cancer and after chemotherapy. The template was genomic DNA from peripheral blood, not RNA. Rearranged V-D-J TRB sequences were amplified with a mixed TRB-A/B primer pool. TCRdb reprocessed the multiplex PCR reads via MiXCR and lists one record per CDR3 protein. The sample lists some 530 distinct CDR3 sequences, approximately 74% occurring once. Sequencing was performed on blood. These receptors all stem from a human donor with a solid tumor.

V gene TRBV20-1 combines with J gene TRBJ1-6; perhaps TRBD1 as D (6 bases). With 6 bases removed from V and 8 bases from J, the gap between germline ends came to 20 bases. Germline-derived CDR1 and CDR2 are DFQATT and SNEGSKA (reference sequence). The CDR3 contains 15 residues. Here the CDR3 reads CSARDRQDLDSPLHF. CDR3 coding DNA: TGCAGTGCGCGGGACCGACAGGATTTGGATTCACCCCTCCACTTT.

This chain connects TRBV19 to TRBJ2-5; the D is unclear. Between the trimmed V and J ends, which lost 5 bases and 2 bases, there was a span of 9 bases. The CDR3 is made up of 13 amino acids. Looked up from germline, CDR1 is LNHDA and CDR2 is SQIVND (reference sequence). The CDR3 is CASSVGPQETQYF. The CDR3 region has the DNA TGTGCCAGTAGTGTAGGGCCACAAGAGACCCAGTACTTC.

On this clonotype: The junction and the germline gene differ at one end; a read error may be behind it. This chain joins TRBV6-5 and TRBJ1-4, with 9 positions matching TRBD1. The CDR3 is 14 residues long. Germline V CDR1 and CDR2: MNHEY, SVGAGI. The CDR3 reads CASSYRGPNKKLFF. The CDR3 bases are TGTGCCAGCAGCTACAGGGGGCCTAATAAAAAACTGTTTTTT.

This chain joins TRBV7-3 and TRBJ2-2; no firm D call. Trimming removed 6 bases at V and 0 bases at J, with 5 bases between. The CDR3 runs 13 residues. CDR1 SGHTA and CDR2 FQGTGA come from the germline V gene. The CDR3 nucleotides are TGTGCCAGCAGTGACCCGAACACCGGGGAGCTGTTTTTT. Its protein is CASSDPNTGELFF.

The chain links TRBV20-1 to TRBJ1-2; 10 positions match TRBD1. Trimming took 3 bases from V and 8 from J; bases not matched to a gene: 12. Germline CDR1 is DFQATT and CDR2 is SNEGSKA (reference sequence). The CDR3 length is 15 residues. CDR3: CSASPAVGQGEGYTF. DNA for the CDR3: TGCAGTGCTAGCCCGGCGGTTGGACAGGGGGAAGGCTACACCTTC.

This clonotype was counted between two and nine times. CDR3 bases: TGTGCCAGCAGTTACTCGAGTTTGTTTGGGCTGATCTATGGCTACACCTTC. Protein sequence: CASSYSSLFGLIYGYTF. The chain combines TRBV6-5 with TRBJ1-2; D ambiguous. The CDR3 has 17 amino acids. Germline values: CDR1 MNHEY, CDR2 SVGAGI. Between the trimmed V and J ends, which lost 0 bases and 4 bases, there was a span of 18 bases.

The J gene is TRBJ1-3, the V gene TRBV12-3 or TRBV12-4, with no clear D. V was cut by 5 bases and J by 3 bases, with 11 bases left in between. The CDR3 is 14 amino acids. The CDR3 sequence: CASSPEGFGNTIYF. CDR3 in DNA: TGTGCCAGCAGTCCTGAGGGATTTGGAAACACCATATATTTT.

In this sample, this clonotype turned up a few times. The chain employs TRBV7-2 and TRBJ2-7; 7 bases are shared with TRBD2. V was clipped by 0 bases and J by 5 bases; unmatched bases: 7. The germline V gene encodes CDR1 SGHTA and CDR2 FQGNSA. This CDR3 is built from 15 residues. This CDR3 reads CASSLAGGVPHEQYF. DNA of the CDR3: TGTGCCAGCAGCTTAGCGGGGGGGGTCCCGCACGAGCAGTACTTC. Together with reference TRBV7-2 and TRBJ2-7, the CDR3 gives the full variable domain: GAGVSQSPSNKVTEKGKDVELRCDPISGHTALYWYRQSLGQGLEFLIYFQGNSAPDKSGLPSDRFSAERTGGSVSTLTIQRTQQEDSAVYLCASSLAGGVPHEQYFGPGTRLTVT.

The rearrangement uses TRBV6-1 and TRBJ1-2; D perhaps matches TRBD1 (5 bases). The CDR3 loop spans 13 amino acids. V was cut by 7 bases and J by 5 bases, with 14 bases left in between. Germline assignment: CDR1 MNHNS and CDR2 SASEGT. The CDR3 loop reads CASIPTGTYGYTF. The CDR3 nucleotides are TGTGCCAGCATACCCACCGGGACTTATGGCTACACCTTC.

The V and J genes are TRBV11-3 and TRBJ2-1, with D perhaps matching TRBD2 (7 bases). Trimming stripped 5 bases from V and 9 bases from J, with 14 bases between. Germline V gene data show CDR1 as SGHNT and CDR2 as YENEEA. The CDR3 sequence is 13 residues long. CDR3: CASSASRGGEQFF. The CDR3 DNA follows: TGTGCCAGCAGCGCCTCAAGGGGGGGTGAGCAGTTCTTC. Full variable domain (outside the CDR3, taken from reference TRBV11-3 and TRBJ2-1): EAGVVQSPRYKIIEKKQPVAFWCNPISGHNTLYWYLQNLGQGPELLIRYENEEAVDDSQLPKDRFSAERLKGVDSTLKIQPAELGDSAVYLCASSASRGGEQFFGPGTRLTVL.

The rearrangement links TRBV6-4 to TRBJ2-2; tentatively, D is TRBD2 (5 bases). This CDR3 is built from 14 residues. Trimming took off 6 bases at V and 3 bases at J, with 11 bases between the two ends. Germline V gives CDR1 MRHNA, CDR2 SNTAGT. CDR3 sequence reads: CASRLEVDTGELFF. The CDR3 DNA reads as TGTGCCAGCAGACTAGAGGTCGACACCGGGGAGCTGTTTTTT.

The CDR3 sequence is CASSDGSRAEAFF. CDR3 DNA: TGCGCCAGCAGTGATGGGAGTCGCGCTGAAGCTTTCTTT. This chain connects TRBV10-2 to TRBJ1-1; D is uncertain. This CDR3 spans 13 amino acids. V was trimmed by 3 bases and J by 6 bases, leaving 11 bases between them. Per germline, CDR1 WSHSY and CDR2 SAAADI.

The chain couples TRBV4-1 to TRBJ1-2; 8 bases agree with TRBD1. The CDR3 contains 15 residues. Per the germline V gene, CDR1 is MGHRA and CDR2 is YSYEKL. V was clipped by 0 bases and J by 8 bases; unmatched bases: 8. This CDR3 reads CASSQDGATGDGYTF. The CDR3 DNA is TGCGCCAGCAGCCAAGATGGGGCGACAGGGGACGGCTACACCTTC.

The rearrangement joins TRBV20-1 to TRBJ2-1, with D perhaps being TRBD1 or TRBD2 (6 bases each). CDR1 and CDR2 from the germline V gene are DFQATT and SNEGSKA (reference sequence). The CDR3 is 14 amino acids. V was cut by 2 bases and J by 5 bases, with 13 bases left in between. The CDR3 protein is CSARRGAGDNEQFF. CDR3 bases: TGCAGTGCTAGAAGGGGGGCGGGCGACAATGAGCAGTTCTTC.

This rearrangement joins TRBV28 to TRBJ2-3; D might be TRBD1 (5 bases). V lost 9 bases, J lost 3 bases, and 10 bases lay in between. The CDR3 loop spans 12 amino acids. Germline loops: CDR1 MDHEN, CDR2 SYDVKM. The CDR3 nucleotides are TGTGCCAGTTCGACAGAGACAGATACGCAGTATTTT. Translation: CASSTETDTQYF.

The J gene is TRBJ2-7, the V gene TRBV7-9; D is perhaps TRBD2 (6 bases). This CDR3 comprises 16 residues. Germline V CDR1 and CDR2: SEHNR, FQNEAQ (reference sequence). Trimming left V 3 bases short and J 5 bases short, with 20 bases between. CDR3 amino acids: CASSFKDGRGGDEQYF. CDR3 coding DNA: TGTGCCAGCAGCTTTAAAGACGGGAGAGGAGGGGACGAGCAGTACTTC.

The gene calls are TRBV7-9 and TRBJ1-1, with D uncertain. CDR1 is SEHNR and CDR2 is FQNEAQ in the germline V gene (reference sequence). V was shortened by 5 bases and J by 1 base, with 14 bases between the two germline ends. CDR3 length equals 15 residues. The CDR3, as DNA: TGTGCCAGCAGCCTCTCTTTAGATCCGAACACTGAAGCTTTCTTT. It encodes CASSLSLDPNTEAFF.

J is TRBJ1-2 and V is TRBV27, with 10 bases matching TRBD1. Looked up from germline, CDR1 is MNHEY and CDR2 is SMNVEV (reference sequence). This CDR3 is 12 amino acids long. Trimming removed 6 bases from V and 8 bases from J; junction bases left unmatched: 3. In DNA, the CDR3 is TGTGCCAGCAGGACAGGGGGCGGGGGCTACACCTTC. Encoded protein: CASRTGGGGYTF.

The chain employs TRBV19 and TRBJ2-2; D could derive from TRBD1 or TRBD2 (6 bases each). This CDR3 is built from 13 residues. Germline loops: CDR1 LNHDA, CDR2 SQIVND (reference sequence). The ends were cut back, 10 bases at V and 8 bases at J, with 17 bases in the middle. This chain's CDR3 is CATTPGAGGELFF. The CDR3 DNA is TGTGCCACCACCCCGGGGGCGGGGGGGGAGCTGTTTTTT.

The genes are TRBV19 and TRBJ1-1; 8 positions match TRBD1. The CDR3 is 16 amino acids. Germline CDR1 LNHDA, CDR2 SQIVND (reference sequence). Trimming took 5 bases from V and 10 from J; bases not matched to a gene: 18. CDR3 sequence reads: CASSLRRRGLRYGAFF. The CDR3 DNA sequence: TGTGCCAGTAGTCTGAGGCGCAGGGGGCTTAGGTATGGAGCTTTCTTT.

This chain connects TRBV28 to TRBJ2-1, with 12 bases identical to TRBD1. This CDR3 is built from 15 residues. The germline V gene encodes CDR1 MDHEN and CDR2 SYDVKM. With 5 bases clipped from V and 5 bases from J, the junction kept 4 bases outside the gene matches. The CDR3 DNA is TGTGCCAGCAGTAGGGGACAGGGGGCCCACAATGAGCAGTTCTTC. As protein: CASSRGQGAHNEQFF. Looking up the rest from reference TRBV28 and TRBJ2-1 gives the full variable domain: DVKVTQSSRYLVKRTGEKVFLECVQDMDHENMFWYRQDPGLGLRLIYFSYDVKMKEKGDIPEGYSVSREKKERFSLILESASTNQTSMYLCASSRGQGAHNEQFFGPGTRLTVL.

This sequence joins TRBV5-4 and TRBJ2-2; TRBD2 matches 9 bases. CDR3 size: 16 residues. V was clipped by 4 bases and J by 8 bases; unmatched bases: 12. Germline V gene sequence: CDR1 SGHNT, CDR2 YYREEE (reference sequence). DNA for the CDR3: TGTGCCAGCAGCCCCGGGACTAGCCGGTGGATGGGGGAGCTGTTTTTT. This encodes CASSPGTSRWMGELFF.

J is TRBJ2-7 and V is TRBV6-5, with D possibly TRBD1 on 5 matching bases. The CDR3 spans 14 residues. Germline-derived CDR1 and CDR2 are MNHEY and SVGAGI. Trimming removed 6 bases from V and 1 base from J, with 13 bases in between. CDR3 sequence reads: CASSRDRFSYEQYF. CDR3 nucleotides: TGTGCCAGCAGCCGCGACAGATTTTCCTACGAGCAGTACTTC.

For the CDR3, the DNA is TGCAGAGCCCACGGGGGTAGTGGATCCTATGGCTACACCTTC. Residues: CRAHGGSGSYGYTF. The chain joins TRBV20-1 to TRBJ1-2, with D maybe TRBD1 (5 bases). The CDR3 totals 14 residues. Germline loops: CDR1 DFQATT, CDR2 SNEGSKA (reference sequence).

The CDR3 nucleotides read TGTGCCAGCAGCTTAAGGGGGATCTCCTACAATGAGCAGTTCTTC. As protein: CASSLRGISYNEQFF. The rearrangement links TRBV7-2 to TRBJ2-1; D is possibly TRBD1 (6 bases). V shed 2 bases and J shed 0 bases, with 8 bases lying between them. CDR3 length equals 15 residues. Germline CDR1 is SGHTA and CDR2 is FQGNSA.

V is TRBV14 and J is TRBJ1-2; 7 nucleotides align to TRBD1. V lost 4 bases and J lost 8; bases outside the gene matches: 13. CDR3 length equals 15 residues. CDR1 and CDR2 (germline): SGHDN, FVKESK. This CDR3 is CASSPLGQQFGGYTF. The CDR3 bases are TGTGCCAGCAGCCCGTTGGGACAGCAATTCGGGGGCTACACCTTC.

The chain has TRBV24-1 and TRBJ2-1; 7 bases line up with TRBD1. The germline CDR1 and CDR2 sequences are KGHDR and SFDVKD. The V gene end was trimmed by 3 bases and the J gene end by 12 bases; junction bases not matched to a gene: 13. The CDR3 contains 15 residues. The CDR3 DNA reads TGTGCCACCAGTGATAGGGGGCGCGGGCCAATAGGGCAGTTCTTC. This sequence encodes CATSDRGRGPIGQFF.

The CDR3 region is CSVETANYGYTF. The DNA for the CDR3 is TGCAGCGTCGAGACAGCGAATTATGGCTACACCTTC. The chain combines TRBV29-1 with TRBJ1-2; D possibly corresponds to TRBD1 (5 bases). The V gene's germline CDR1 is SQVTM and CDR2 ANQGSEA. The CDR3 has 12 amino acids. Trimming pared 6 bases from V and 5 bases from J, leaving 13 bases between.